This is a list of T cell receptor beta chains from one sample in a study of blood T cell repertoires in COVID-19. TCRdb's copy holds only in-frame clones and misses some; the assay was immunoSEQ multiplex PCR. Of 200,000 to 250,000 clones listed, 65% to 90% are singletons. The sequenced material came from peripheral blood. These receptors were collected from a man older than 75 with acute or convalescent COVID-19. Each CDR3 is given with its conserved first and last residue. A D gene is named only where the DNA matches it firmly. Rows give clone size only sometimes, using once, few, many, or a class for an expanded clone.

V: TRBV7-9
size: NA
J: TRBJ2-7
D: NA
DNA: TGTGCCAGCAGCCAAGGACGGGACTCGTACTCCTACGAGCAGTACTTC
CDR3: CASSQGRDSYSYEQYF

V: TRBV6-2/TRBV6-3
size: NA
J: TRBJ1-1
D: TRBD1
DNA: TGTGCCAGCAGTCGGGACAGGGGGACCCTGAACACTGAAGCTTTCTTT
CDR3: CASSRDRGTLNTEAFF

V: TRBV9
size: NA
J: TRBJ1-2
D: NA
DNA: TGTGCCAGCAGCTCGGAGGGCTATGGCTACACCTTC
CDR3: CASSSEGYGYTF

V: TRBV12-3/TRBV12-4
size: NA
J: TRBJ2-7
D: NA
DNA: TGTGCCAGCAGTTTCGGGATTGGCGAGCAGTACTTC
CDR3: CASSFGIGEQYF

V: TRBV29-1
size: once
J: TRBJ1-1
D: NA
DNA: TGCAGCGTTGATGACCGGGTAGTGGCACGGGCTTTCTTT
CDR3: CSVDDRVVARAFF

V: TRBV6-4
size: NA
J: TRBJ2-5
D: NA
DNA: TGTGCCAGCAGTGCGGGGGTGTGGGAGACCCAGTACTTC
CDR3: CASSAGVWETQYF

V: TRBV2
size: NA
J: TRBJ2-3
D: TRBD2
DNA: TGTGCCAGTTTAAGACTAGCGGATAGCACAGATACGCAGTATTTT
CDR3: CASLRLADSTDTQYF

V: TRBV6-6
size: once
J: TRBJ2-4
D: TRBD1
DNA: TGTGCCAGCAACACCCCAGGGGGCGAAAACATTCAGTACTTC
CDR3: CASNTPGGENIQYF

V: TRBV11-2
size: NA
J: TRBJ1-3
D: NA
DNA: TGTGCCAGCAGCATTACACATGATCGAAACACCATATATTTT
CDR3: CASSITHDRNTIYF

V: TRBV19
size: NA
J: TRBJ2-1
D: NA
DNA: TGTGCCAGTAGTGGTTCGATGCGGGGAGCAAAGAATGAGCAGTTCTTC
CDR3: CASSGSMRGAKNEQFF

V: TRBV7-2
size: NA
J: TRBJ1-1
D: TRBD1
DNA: TGTGCCAGCAGCGTCCGCGGGACAGCCCCAAACACTGAAGCTTTCTTT
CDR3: CASSVRGTAPNTEAFF

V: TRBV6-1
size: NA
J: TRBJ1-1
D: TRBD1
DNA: TGTGCCAGCAGTGAAGGGACAGGGGAAACAACTGAAGCTTTCTTT
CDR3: CASSEGTGETTEAFF

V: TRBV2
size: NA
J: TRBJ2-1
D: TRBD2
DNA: TGTGCCAGCAGTGTTACTAGCGGGAGGGTAGGTGAGCAGTTCTTC
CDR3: CASSVTSGRVGEQFF